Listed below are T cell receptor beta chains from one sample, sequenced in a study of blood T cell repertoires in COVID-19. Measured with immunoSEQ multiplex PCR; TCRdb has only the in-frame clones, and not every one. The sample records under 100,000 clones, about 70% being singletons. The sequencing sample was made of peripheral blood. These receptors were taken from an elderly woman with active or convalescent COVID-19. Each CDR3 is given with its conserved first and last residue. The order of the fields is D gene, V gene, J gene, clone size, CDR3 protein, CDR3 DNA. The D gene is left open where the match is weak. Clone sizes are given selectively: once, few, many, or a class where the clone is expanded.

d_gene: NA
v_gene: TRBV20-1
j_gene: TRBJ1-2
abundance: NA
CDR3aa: CSADGQFGYTF
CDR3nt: TGCAGTGCTGACGGACAGTTCGGCTACACCTTC

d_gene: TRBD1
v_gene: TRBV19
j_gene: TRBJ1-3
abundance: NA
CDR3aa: CAGGTGTGNTIYF
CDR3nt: TGTGCCGGGGGGACAGGGACAGGAAACACCATATATTTT

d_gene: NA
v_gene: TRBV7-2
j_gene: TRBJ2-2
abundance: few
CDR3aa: CASSLFPAGELFF
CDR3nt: TGTGCCAGCAGCTTATTCCCCGCGGGGGAGCTGTTTTTT

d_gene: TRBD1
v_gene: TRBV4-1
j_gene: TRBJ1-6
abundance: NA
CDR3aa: CASSQRRTGYGYNSPLHF
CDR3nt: TGCGCCAGCAGCCAAAGGAGGACAGGGTATGGCTATAATTCACCCCTCCACTTT

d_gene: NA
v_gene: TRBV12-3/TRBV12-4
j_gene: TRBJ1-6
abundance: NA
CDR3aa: CASSLGRLSPLHF
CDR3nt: TGTGCCAGCAGTTTGGGGCGGTTGTCACCCCTCCACTTT

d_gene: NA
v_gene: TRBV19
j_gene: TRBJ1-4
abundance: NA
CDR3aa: CASSDHSATNEKLFF
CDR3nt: TGTGCCAGTAGTGACCACAGTGCAACTAATGAAAAACTGTTTTTT

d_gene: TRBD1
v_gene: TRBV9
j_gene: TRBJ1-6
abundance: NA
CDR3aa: CASSVERGLNSPLHF
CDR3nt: TGTGCCAGCAGCGTAGAAAGGGGGCTTAATTCACCCCTCCACTTT

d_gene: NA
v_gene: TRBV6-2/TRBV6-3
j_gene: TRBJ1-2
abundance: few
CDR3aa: CASSYDGGSAENYGYTF
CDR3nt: TGTGCCAGCAGTTACGACGGGGGGTCCGCGGAAAACTATGGCTACACCTTC

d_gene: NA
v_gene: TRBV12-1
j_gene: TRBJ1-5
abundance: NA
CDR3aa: CASSFEGQASNQPQHF
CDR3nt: TGTGCCAGCAGCTTTGAGGGACAGGCTAGCAATCAGCCCCAGCATTTT

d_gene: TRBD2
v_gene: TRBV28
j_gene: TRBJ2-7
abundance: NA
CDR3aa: CASSAGGPRIEQYF
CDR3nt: TGTGCCAGCAGTGCGGGGGGGCCACGGATCGAGCAGTACTTC

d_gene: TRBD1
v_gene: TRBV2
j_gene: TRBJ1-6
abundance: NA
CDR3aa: CASSDRGRISYNSPLHF
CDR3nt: TGTGCCAGCAGTGACAGGGGGCGTATTTCCTATAATTCACCCCTCCACTTT